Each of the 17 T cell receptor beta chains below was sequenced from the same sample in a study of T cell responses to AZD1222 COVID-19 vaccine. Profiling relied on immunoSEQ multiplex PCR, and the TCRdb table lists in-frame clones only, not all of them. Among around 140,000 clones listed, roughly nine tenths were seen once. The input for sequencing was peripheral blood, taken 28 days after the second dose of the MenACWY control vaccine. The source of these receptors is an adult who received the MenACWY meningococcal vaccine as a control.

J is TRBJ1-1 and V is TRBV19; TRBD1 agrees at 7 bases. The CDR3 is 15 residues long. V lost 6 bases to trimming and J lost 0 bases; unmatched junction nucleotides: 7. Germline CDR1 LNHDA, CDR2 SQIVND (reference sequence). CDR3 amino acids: CASSGTANMNTEAFF. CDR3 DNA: TGTGCCAGTAGCGGGACAGCTAACATGAACACTGAAGCTTTCTTT.

The CDR3 sequence is CASSLGTVDNEQFF. DNA for the CDR3: TGCGCCAGCAGCTTGGGGACTGTTGACAATGAGCAGTTCTTC. The rearrangement joins TRBV5-1 to TRBJ2-1; TRBD2 might be the D (5 bases). V lost 0 bases and J lost 5, with 9 bases in between. Germline values: CDR1 SGHRS, CDR2 YFSETQ. The length of the CDR3 is 14 residues.

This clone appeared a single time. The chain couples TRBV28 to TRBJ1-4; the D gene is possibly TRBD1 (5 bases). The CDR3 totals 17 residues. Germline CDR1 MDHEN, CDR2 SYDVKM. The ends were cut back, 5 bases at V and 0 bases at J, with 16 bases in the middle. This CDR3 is CASSRTGAYATNEKLFF. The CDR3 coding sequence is TGTGCCAGCAGTAGAACCGGGGCCTATGCAACTAATGAAAAACTGTTTTTT.

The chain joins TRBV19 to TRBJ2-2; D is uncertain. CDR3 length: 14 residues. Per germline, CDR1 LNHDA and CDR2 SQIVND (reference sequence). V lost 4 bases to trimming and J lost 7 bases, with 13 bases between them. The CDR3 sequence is CASSNSLRSGELFF. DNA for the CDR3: TGTGCCAGTAGTAACTCCCTGAGGAGCGGGGAGCTGTTTTTT.

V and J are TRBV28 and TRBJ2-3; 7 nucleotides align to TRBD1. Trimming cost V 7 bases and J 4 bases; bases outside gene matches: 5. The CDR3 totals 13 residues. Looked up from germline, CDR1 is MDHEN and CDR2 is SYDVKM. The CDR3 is CASTRQGADTQYF. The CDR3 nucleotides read TGTGCCAGCACCCGGCAGGGGGCAGATACGCAGTATTTT.

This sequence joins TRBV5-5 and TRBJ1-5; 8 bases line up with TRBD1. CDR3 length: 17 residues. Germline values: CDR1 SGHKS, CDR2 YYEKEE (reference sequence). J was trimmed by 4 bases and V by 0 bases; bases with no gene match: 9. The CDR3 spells CASSLGAGGGTNQPQHF. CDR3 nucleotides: TGTGCCAGCAGCTTGGGGGCAGGGGGCGGAACGAATCAGCCCCAGCATTTT.

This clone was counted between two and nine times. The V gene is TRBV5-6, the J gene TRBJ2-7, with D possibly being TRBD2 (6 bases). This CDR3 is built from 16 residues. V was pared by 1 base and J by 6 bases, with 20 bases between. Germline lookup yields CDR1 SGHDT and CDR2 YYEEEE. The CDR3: CASSLMIVGGSFEQYF. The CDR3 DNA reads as TGTGCCAGCAGCTTGATGATCGTCGGGGGAAGTTTCGAGCAGTACTTC.

The CDR3 DNA reads as TGTGCCAGCTCACCAGAGACAGGGGGCTCCGGGGAGCTGTTTTTT. Translated: CASSPETGGSGELFF. V is TRBV18 and J is TRBJ2-2; 10 bases fit TRBD1. The CDR3 runs to 15 residues. Trimming cost V 2 bases and J 6 bases; bases outside gene matches: 3. Looked up from germline, CDR1 is KGHSH and CDR2 is LQKENI.

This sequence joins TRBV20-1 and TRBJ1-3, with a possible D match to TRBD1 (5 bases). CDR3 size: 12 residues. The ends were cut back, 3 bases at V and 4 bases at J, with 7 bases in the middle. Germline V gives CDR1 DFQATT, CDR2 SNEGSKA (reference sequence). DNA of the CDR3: TGCAGTGCTAGTAGACAGGGAAACACCATATATTTT. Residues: CSASRQGNTIYF.

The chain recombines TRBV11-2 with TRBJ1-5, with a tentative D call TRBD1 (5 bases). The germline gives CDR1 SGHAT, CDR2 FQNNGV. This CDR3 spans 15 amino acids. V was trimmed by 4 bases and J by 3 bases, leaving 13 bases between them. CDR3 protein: CASSSPQEPNQPQHF. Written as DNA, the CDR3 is TGTGCCAGCAGCTCTCCACAGGAACCCAATCAGCCCCAGCATTTT.

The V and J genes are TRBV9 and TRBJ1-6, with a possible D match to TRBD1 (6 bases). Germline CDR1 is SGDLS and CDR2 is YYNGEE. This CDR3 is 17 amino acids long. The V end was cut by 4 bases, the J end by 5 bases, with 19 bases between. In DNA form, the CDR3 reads TGTGCCAGCAGCCCGACGGACAGCCTCTACCATAATTCACCCCTCCACTTT. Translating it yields CASSPTDSLYHNSPLHF. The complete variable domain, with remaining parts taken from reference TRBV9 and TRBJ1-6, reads DSGVTQTPKHLITATGQRVTLRCSPRSGDLSVYWYQQSLDQGLQFLIQYYNGEERAKGNILERFSAQQFPDLHSELNLSSLELGDSALYFCASSPTDSLYHNSPLHFGNGTRLTVT.

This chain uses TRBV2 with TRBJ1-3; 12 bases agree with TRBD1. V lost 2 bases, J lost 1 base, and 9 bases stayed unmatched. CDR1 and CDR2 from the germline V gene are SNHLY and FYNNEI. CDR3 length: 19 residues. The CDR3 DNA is TGTGCCAGCAGTGAAAGGGGAGGGACAGGGGGCGAGTCTGGAAACACCATATATTTT. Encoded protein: CASSERGGTGGESGNTIYF.

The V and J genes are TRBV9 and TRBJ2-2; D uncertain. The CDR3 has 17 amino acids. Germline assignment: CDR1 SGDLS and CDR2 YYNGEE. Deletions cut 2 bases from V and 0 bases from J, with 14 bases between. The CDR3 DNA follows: TGTGCCAGCAGCGTCCCCACGTCCCAGACGAACACCGGGGAGCTGTTTTTT. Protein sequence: CASSVPTSQTNTGELFF.

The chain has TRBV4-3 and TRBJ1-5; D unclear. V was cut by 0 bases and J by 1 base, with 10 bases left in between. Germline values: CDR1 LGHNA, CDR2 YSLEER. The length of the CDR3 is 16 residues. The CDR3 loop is CASSQDWTGSNQPQHF. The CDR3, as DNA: TGCGCCAGCAGCCAAGATTGGACGGGGAGCAATCAGCCCCAGCATTTT.

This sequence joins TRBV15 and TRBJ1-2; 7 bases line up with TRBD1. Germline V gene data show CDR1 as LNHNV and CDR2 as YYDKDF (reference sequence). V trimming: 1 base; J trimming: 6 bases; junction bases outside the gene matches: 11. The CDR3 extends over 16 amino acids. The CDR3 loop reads CATSRAGTDSRNGYTF. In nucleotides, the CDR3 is TGTGCCACCAGCAGAGCCGGGACAGACTCGAGAAATGGCTACACCTTC.

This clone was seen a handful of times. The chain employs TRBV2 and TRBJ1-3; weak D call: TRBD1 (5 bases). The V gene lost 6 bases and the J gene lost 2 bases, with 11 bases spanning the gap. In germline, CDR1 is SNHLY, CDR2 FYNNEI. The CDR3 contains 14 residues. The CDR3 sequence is CASRPTATGNTIYF. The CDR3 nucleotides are TGTGCCAGCAGACCGACAGCTACTGGAAACACCATATATTTT.

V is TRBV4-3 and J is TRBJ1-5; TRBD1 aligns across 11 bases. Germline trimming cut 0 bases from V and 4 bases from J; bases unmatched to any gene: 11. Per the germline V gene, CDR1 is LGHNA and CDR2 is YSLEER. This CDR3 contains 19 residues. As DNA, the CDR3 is TGCGCCAGCAGCCAAGATTACGCGGGGACAGGGGGTCGGAATCAGCCCCAGCATTTT. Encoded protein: CASSQDYAGTGGRNQPQHF.